This T cell receptor (beta chain) was retrieved from a study of blood T cell repertoires in COVID-19 (dated by TCRdb to the early 2020s). With respect to the entire study: The collaborator samples originated in the United States, Italy and Spain and spanned the acute and convalescent phases of COVID-19. Where available, HLA class I and class II types were obtained from metadata supplied by the sample provider rather than from assay-based typing. The samples were drawn from two sources: the first 160 participants of the ongoing ImmuneRACE study, and 950 to 1,500 subjects contributed by 6 global collaborators. Subjects who had been exposed to COVID-19, were actively infected with it, or had recovered from it provided the deeply sampled blood TCRbeta repertoires that made up the dataset. A de-identified subject ID, COVID-19 status, age in years and sex were almost always included in the sample metadata. The repertoires were released in a freely available public database meant as a resource for research on the immune response to SARS-CoV-2. The prospective study material was composed of cDNA or gDNA derived from T cells, B-cell-depleted T cells, or PBMCs.

Concerning this clone: What this receptor recognizes is not known. No much larger clonotype is one base removed from it; base qualities were not supplied.

Trimming removed 4 bases from V and 8 bases from J, leaving 10 bases between the germline ends. Taken from cysteine to phenylalanine, the CDR3 has 12 residues. Left in the record is the CDR3 DNA by itself, 36 bases read in frame from the first base. CDR1 SGDLS and CDR2 YYNGEE were looked up in the germline V gene. Collaborating institutions collected whole blood in K2EDTA tubes following their own protocols. For TCRbeta analysis, collaborators shipped samples as frozen whole blood, isolated PBMCs, or DNA extracted from either of those sample types. General findings and caveats noted by the study authors: How much clinical and demographic metadata was included differed by source and by participant, and the metadata was provided uncurated.

The immunoSEQ Assay, a bias-controlled multiplex PCR, was used to amplify TCRbeta CDR3 regions from genomic DNA. Per the original workflow: Nucleated cell counts per sample were estimated from amplification of reference gene primers within the assay. Sequence reads were collapsed and filtered to measure the absolute abundance of every unique TCRbeta CDR3 rearrangement. For each sample, productive Simpson clonality was calculated as the square root of Simpson's diversity index over productive rearrangements. TCRdb mirrors the immuneACCESS table, restricted to in-frame sequences. Some clones are absent from its copies; in checked studies, under half trace to an unresolved V gene, and the reason for the others is unknown. From that table come the V and J calls and clone size; the DNA was used to work out D and trimming. The table for this sample lists around 52,000 clones; around four fifths of them were counted only once. The top ten clones comprise approximately 5.2% of the sample.

The V and J genes are TRBV9 and TRBJ2-1, with TRBD2 perhaps the D gene, on 6 matching bases. The sample consisted of peripheral blood. This TCR derives from a human donor in a cohort sampled during active COVID-19. The encoded CDR3 is CASSLSGDEQFF. The DNA is TGTGCCAGCAGCCTTTCGGGGGATGAGCAGTTCTTC.